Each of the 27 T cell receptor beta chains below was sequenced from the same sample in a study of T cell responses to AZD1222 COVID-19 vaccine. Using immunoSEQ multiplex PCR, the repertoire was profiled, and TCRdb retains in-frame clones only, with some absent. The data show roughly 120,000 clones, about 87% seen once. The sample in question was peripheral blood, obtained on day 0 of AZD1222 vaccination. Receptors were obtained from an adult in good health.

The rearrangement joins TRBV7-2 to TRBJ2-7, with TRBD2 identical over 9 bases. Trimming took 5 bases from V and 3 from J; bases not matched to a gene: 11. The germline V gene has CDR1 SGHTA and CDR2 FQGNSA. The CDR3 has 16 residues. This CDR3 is CASSPGVAGGGYEQYF. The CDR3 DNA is TGTGCCAGCAGCCCAGGGGTGGCGGGAGGGGGCTACGAGCAGTACTTC.

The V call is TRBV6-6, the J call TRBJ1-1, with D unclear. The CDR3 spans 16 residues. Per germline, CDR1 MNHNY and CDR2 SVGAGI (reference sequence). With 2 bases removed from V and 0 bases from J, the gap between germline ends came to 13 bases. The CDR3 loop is CASSYQPLAMNTEAFF. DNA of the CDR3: TGTGCCAGCAGTTACCAACCGCTAGCTATGAACACTGAAGCTTTCTTT.

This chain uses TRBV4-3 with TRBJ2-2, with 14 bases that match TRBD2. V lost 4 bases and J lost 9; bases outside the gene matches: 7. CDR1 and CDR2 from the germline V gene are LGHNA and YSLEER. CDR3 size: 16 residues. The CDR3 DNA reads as TGCGCCAGCAGCCTGAGACTAGCGGGGGGGCCGCGGGAGCTGTTTTTT. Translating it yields CASSLRLAGGPRELFF.

The CDR3 coding sequence is TGTGCCAGCAGCCAAGTGTTAAGGGGCCACTCCTACAATGAGCAGTTCTTC. Amino acid sequence: CASSQVLRGHSYNEQFF. The V gene is TRBV14, the J gene TRBJ2-1; tentative D call: TRBD1 (5 bases). This CDR3 has 17 amino acids. The germline V and J ends were trimmed by 1 base and 0 bases, with 13 bases remaining between them. The V gene's germline CDR1 is SGHDN and CDR2 FVKESK.

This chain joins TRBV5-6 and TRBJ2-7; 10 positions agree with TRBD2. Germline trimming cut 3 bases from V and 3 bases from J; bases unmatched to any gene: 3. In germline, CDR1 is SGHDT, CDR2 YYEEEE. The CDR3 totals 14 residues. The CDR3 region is CASSYSGGLYEQYF. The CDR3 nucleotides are TGTGCCAGCAGCTATAGCGGGGGGCTCTACGAGCAGTACTTC.

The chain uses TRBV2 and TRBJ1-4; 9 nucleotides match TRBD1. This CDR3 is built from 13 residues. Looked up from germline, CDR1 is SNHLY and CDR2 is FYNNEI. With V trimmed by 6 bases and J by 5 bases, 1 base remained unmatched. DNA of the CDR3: TGTGCCAGCAGGGGGACAGGGAATGAAAAACTGTTTTTT. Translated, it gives CASRGTGNEKLFF.

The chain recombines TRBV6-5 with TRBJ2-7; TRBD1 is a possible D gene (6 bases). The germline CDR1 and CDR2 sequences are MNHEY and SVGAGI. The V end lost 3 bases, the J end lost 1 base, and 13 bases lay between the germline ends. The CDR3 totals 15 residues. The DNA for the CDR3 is TGTGCCAGCAGTTATCGTCGACAGGTGTCCTACGAGCAGTACTTC. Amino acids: CASSYRRQVSYEQYF.

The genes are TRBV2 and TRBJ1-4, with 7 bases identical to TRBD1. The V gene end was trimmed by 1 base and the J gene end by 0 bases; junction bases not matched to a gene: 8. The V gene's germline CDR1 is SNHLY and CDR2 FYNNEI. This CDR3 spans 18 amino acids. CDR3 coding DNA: TGTGCCAGCAGTGAAGTCGGGACAGCCAGGGCAACTAATGAAAAACTGTTTTTT. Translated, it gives CASSEVGTARATNEKLFF.

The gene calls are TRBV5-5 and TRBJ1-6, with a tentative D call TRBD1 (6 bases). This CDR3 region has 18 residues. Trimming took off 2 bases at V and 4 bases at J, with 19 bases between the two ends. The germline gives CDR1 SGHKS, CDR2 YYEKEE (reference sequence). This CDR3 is CASSFLAGESLYNSPLHF. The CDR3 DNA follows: TGTGCCAGCAGCTTCCTGGCAGGGGAGAGTTTGTATAATTCACCCCTCCACTTT.

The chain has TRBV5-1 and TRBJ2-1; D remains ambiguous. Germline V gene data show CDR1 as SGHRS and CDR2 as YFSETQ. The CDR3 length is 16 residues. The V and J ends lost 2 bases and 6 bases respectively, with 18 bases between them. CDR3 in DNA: TGCGCCAGCAGCTTAGTGGGGTCTCAGTTCGGCAATGAGCAGTTCTTC. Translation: CASSLVGSQFGNEQFF.

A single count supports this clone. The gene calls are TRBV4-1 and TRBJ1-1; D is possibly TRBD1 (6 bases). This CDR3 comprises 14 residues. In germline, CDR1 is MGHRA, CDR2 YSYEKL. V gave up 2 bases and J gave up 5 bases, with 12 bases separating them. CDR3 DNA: TGCGCCAGCAGCCAATTCACAGGGTGGACTGAAGCTTTCTTT. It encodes CASSQFTGWTEAFF.

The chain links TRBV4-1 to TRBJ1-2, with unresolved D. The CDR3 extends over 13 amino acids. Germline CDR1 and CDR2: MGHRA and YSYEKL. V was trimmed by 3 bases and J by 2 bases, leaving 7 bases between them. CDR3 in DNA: TGCGCCAGCAGCCAGGAACGGAACTATGGCTACACCTTC. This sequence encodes CASSQERNYGYTF.

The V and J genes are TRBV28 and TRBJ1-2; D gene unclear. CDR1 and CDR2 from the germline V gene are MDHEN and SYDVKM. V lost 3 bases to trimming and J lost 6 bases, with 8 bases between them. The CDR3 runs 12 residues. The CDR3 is CASSFGGNGYTF. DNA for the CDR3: TGTGCCAGCAGTTTTGGAGGGAATGGCTACACCTTC.

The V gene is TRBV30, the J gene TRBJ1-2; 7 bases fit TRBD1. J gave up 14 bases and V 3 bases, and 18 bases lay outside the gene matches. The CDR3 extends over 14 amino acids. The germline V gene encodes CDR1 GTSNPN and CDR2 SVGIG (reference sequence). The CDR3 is CAWRTSWAGGLLTF. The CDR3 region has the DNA TGTGCCTGGAGAACCTCGTGGGCAGGGGGGCTACTTACCTTC.

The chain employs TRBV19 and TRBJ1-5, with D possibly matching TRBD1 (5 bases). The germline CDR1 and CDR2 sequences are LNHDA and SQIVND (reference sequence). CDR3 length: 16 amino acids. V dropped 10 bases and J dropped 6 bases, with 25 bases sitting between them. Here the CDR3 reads CATVGVPTLGSQPQHF. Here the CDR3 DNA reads TGTGCCACCGTGGGGGTGCCGACGCTCGGGAGTCAGCCCCAGCATTTT.

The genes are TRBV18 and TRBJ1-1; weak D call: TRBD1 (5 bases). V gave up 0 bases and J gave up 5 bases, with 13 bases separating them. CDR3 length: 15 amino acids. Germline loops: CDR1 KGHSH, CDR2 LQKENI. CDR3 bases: TGTGCCAGCTCACCACCTAGGGGAGGATGGACTGAAGCTTTCTTT. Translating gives CASSPPRGGWTEAFF. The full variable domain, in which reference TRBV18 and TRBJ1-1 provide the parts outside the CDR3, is NAGVMQNPRHLVRRRGQEARLRCSPMKGHSHVYWYRQLPEEGLKFMVYLQKENIIDESGMPKERFSAEFPKEGPSILRIQQVVRGDSAAYFCASSPPRGGWTEAFFGQGTRLTVV.

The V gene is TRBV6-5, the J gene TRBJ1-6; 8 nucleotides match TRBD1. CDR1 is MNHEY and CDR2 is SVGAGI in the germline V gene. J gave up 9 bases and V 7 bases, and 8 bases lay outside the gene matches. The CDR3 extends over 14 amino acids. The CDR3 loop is CASTIQGDRSPLHF. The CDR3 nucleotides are TGTGCCAGCACCATACAGGGGGATCGTTCACCCCTCCACTTT.

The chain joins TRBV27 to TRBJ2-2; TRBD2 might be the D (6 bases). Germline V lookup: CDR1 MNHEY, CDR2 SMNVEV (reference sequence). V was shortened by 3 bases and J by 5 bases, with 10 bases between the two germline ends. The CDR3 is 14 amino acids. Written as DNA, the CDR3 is TGTGCCAGCAGTTTGGCAGGGAGGACCGGGGAGCTGTTTTTT. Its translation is CASSLAGRTGELFF.

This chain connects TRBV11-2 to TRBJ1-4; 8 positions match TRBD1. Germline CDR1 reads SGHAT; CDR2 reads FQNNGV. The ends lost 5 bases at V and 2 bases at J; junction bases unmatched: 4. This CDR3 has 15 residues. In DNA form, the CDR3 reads TGTGCCAGCAGCCCTCGGACAGGGACTAATGAAAAACTGTTTTTT. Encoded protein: CASSPRTGTNEKLFF. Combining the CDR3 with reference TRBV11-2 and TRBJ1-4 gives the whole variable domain EAGVAQSPRYKIIEKRQSVAFWCNPISGHATLYWYQQILGQGPKLLIQFQNNGVVDDSQLPKDRFSAERLKGVDSTLKIQPAKLEDSAVYLCASSPRTGTNEKLFFGSGTQLSVL.

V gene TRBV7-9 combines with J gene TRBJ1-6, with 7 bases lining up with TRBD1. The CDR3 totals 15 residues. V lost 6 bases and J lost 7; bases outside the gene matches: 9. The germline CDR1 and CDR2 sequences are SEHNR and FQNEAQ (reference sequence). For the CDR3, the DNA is TGTGCCAGCAGAGGGACAGCCGGGACCAATTCACCCCTCCACTTT. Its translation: CASRGTAGTNSPLHF.

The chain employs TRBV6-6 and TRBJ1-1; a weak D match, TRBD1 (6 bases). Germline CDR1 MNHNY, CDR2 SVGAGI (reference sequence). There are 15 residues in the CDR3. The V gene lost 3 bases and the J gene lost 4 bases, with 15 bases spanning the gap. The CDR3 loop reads CASSYFGTLGTEAFF. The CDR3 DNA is TGTGCCAGCAGTTATTTTGGGACATTGGGCACTGAAGCTTTCTTT.

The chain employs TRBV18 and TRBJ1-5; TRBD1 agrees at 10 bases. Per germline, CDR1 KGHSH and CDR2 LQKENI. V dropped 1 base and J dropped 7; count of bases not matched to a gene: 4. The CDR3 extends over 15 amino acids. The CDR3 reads CASSPLGTGEQPQHF. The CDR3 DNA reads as TGTGCCAGCTCACCACTCGGGACAGGGGAACAGCCCCAGCATTTT.

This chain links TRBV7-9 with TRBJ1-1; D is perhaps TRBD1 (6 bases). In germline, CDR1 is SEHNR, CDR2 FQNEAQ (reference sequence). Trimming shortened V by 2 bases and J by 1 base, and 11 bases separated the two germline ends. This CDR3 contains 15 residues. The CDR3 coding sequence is TGTGCCAGCAGCTTATTAGCAGGGGAGAACACTGAAGCTTTCTTT. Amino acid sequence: CASSLLAGENTEAFF.

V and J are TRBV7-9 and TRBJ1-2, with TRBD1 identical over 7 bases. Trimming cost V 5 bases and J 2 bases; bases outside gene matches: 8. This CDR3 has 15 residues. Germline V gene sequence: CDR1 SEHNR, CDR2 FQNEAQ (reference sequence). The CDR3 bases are TGTGCCAGCAGCCCTATGGGGACAGACAACTATGGCTACACCTTC. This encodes CASSPMGTDNYGYTF.

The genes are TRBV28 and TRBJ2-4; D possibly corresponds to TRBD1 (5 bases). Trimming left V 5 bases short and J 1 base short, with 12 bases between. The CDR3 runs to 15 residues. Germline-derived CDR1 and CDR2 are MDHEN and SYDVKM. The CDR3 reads CASSALTEAKNIQYF. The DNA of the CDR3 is TGTGCCAGCAGTGCCCTGACAGAGGCCAAAAACATTCAGTACTTC.

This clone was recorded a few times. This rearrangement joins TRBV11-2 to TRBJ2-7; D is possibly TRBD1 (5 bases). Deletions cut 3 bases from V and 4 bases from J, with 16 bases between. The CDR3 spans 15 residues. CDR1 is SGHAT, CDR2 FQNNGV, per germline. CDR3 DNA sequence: TGTGCCAGCAGCTTTCTCCAGGGTGTTGCGTACGAGCAGTACTTC. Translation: CASSFLQGVAYEQYF.

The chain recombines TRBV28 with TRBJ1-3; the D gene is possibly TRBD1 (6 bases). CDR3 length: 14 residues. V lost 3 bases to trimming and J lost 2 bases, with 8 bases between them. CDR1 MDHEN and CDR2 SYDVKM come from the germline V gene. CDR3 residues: CASSFGGPGNTIYF. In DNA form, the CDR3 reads TGTGCCAGCAGTTTCGGGGGCCCTGGAAACACCATATATTTT.